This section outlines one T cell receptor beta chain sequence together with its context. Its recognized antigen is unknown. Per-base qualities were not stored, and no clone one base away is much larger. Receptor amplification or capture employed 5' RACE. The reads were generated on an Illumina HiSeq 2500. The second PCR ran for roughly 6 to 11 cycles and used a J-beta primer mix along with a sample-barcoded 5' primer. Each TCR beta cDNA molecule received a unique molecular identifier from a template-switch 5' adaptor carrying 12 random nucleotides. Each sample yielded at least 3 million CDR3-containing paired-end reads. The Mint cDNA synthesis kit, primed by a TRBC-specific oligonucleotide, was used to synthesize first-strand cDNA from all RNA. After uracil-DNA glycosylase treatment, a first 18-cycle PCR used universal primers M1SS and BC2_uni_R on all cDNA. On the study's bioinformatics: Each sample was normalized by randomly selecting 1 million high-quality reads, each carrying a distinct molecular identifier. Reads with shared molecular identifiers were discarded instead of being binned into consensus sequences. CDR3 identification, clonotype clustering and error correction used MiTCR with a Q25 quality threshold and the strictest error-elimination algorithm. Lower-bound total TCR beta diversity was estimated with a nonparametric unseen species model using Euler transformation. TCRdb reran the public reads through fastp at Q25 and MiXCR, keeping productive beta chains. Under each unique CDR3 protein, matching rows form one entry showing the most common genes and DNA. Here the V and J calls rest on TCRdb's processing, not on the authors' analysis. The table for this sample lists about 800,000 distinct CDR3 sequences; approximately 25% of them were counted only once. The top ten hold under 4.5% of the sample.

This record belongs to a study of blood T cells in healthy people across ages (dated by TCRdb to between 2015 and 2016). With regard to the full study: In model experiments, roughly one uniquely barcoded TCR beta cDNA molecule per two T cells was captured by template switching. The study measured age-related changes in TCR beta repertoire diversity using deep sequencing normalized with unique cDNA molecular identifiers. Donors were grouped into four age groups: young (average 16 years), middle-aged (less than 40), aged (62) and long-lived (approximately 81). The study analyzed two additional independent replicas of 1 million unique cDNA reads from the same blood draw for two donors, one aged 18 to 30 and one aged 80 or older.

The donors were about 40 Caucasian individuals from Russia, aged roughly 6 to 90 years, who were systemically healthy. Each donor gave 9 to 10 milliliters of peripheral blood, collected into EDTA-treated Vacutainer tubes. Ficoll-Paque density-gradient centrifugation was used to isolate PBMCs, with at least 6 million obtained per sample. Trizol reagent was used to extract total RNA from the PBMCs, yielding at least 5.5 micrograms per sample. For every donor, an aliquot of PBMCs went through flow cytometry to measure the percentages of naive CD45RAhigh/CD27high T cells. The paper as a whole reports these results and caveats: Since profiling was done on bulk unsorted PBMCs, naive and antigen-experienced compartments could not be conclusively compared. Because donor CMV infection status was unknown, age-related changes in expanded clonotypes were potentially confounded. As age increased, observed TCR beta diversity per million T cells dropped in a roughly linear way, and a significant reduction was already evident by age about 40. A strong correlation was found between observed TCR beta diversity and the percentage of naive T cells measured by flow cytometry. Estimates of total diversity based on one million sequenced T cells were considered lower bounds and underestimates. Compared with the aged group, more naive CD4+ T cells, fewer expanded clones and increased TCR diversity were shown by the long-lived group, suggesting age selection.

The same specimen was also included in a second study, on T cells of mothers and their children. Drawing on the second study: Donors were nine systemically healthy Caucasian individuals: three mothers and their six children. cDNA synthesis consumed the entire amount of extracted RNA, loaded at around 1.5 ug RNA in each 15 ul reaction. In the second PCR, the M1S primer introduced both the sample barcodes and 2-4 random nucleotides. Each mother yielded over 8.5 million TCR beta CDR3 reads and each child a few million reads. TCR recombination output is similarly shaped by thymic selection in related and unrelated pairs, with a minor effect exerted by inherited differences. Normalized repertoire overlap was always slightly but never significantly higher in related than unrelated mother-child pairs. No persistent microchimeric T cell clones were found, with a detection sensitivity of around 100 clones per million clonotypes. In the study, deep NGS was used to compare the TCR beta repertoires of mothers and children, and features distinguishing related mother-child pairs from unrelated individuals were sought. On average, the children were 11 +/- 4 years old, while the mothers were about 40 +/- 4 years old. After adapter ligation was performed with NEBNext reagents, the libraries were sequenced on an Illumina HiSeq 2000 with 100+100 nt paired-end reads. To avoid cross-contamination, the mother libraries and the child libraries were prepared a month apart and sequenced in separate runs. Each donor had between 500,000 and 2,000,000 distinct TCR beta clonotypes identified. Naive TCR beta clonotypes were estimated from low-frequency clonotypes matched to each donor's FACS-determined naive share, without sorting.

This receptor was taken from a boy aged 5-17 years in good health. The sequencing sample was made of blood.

The nucleotide sequence is given as TGCAGCGTTGAAGGGTACTCTAGCACAGATACGCAGTATTTT. Translated, this gives CSVEGYSSTDTQYF. Here the chain combines TRBV29-1 and TRBJ2-3, with the D gene not confidently named. Trimming removed 1 base from V and 0 bases from J, leaving 8 bases between the germline ends. The CDR3 runs 14 amino acids, cysteine and phenylalanine included. Of the read, only the CDR3 DNA is kept; its 42 bases are in frame from base 1. CDR1 and CDR2 are drawn from the germline V gene: SQVTM, ANQGSEA.